Listed below are T cell receptor beta chains from one sample, sequenced in a study of shared clonotypes between healthy human individuals. The protocol was immunoSEQ multiplex PCR, while the TCRdb copy is restricted to in-frame clones and leaves out a portion. The sample records over a million clones, around four fifths being singletons. Input material: memory CD4+ T cells sorted from blood. All receptors derive from a man aged 18 to 30 in good health. CDR3s include the opening cysteine and the closing phenylalanine or tryptophan. The D gene is left open where the match is weak. Some rows have no size entry. The others give once, few or many, or a class for an expanded clone.

v_gene	abundance	j_gene	d_gene	CDR3aa
TRBV9	.	TRBJ1-3	TRBD1	CASSVEGQATSGNTIYF
TRBV7-2	.	TRBJ2-7	.	CASSLRRDPYEQYF
TRBV28	.	TRBJ2-7	TRBD1	CASSSGGSYEQYF
TRBV30	.	TRBJ2-3	.	CAWSALGTHSSTDTQYF
TRBV11-3	.	TRBJ2-1	.	CASSSRGGPNNEQFF
TRBV30	.	TRBJ1-4	.	CAWRQGAYEKLFF
TRBV5-4	many	TRBJ2-3	TRBD2	CASSLRTSGTDTQYF
TRBV12-5	once	TRBJ2-1	.	CASGSRDRQFF
TRBV7-8	.	TRBJ2-7	TRBD1	CASSRGTGGPYEQYF
TRBV5-1	once	TRBJ2-1	.	CASSLVGGYYNEQFF
TRBV27	.	TRBJ2-7	TRBD2	CASSSGTRGVYEQYF
TRBV5-1	.	TRBJ1-1	.	CASSLQTTGAGSEAFF
TRBV19	.	TRBJ1-4	.	CASSIPLGEKLFF
TRBV2	few	TRBJ1-2	.	CASSRIGTPAGYTF
TRBV11-3	few	TRBJ2-5	.	CASSKGVQETQYF
TRBV10-3	once	TRBJ1-3	TRBD1	CASGTGMEAGGNTIYF
TRBV2	.	TRBJ2-3	.	CASSGQAVTDTQYF
TRBV5-1	.	TRBJ2-5	TRBD2	CASSQPGLGQETQYF
TRBV19	few	TRBJ2-5	TRBD1	CASSPTGFYETQYF
TRBV4-1	.	TRBJ2-7	.	CASSQARTAYEQYF
TRBV7-9	.	TRBJ2-2	TRBD2	CASSPSGDGGELFF
TRBV27	.	TRBJ1-1	.	CASSFYRGNTEAFF
TRBV2	few	TRBJ2-2	TRBD1	CASSESAGGPGELFF
TRBV6-6	.	TRBJ1-6	.	CASTAGVGLLQSPLHF
TRBV5-1	.	TRBJ2-5	TRBD2	CASSLNPGVAGETQYF
TRBV29-1	once	TRBJ2-6	TRBD2	CSVDLAGRTGANVLTF
TRBV6-6	.	TRBJ1-2	TRBD1	CASSGTGVVGGYTF
TRBV18	.	TRBJ2-7	TRBD1	CASSPQGAAGEQYF
TRBV11-2	.	TRBJ2-5	.	CASSTGAGVKETQYF
TRBV7-2	few	TRBJ2-2	TRBD2	CASSLTGLASLTGELFF
TRBV7-2	.	TRBJ1-5	TRBD1	CASSLRGGQNSNQPQHF
TRBV9	.	TRBJ2-7	.	CASSVARLAGNGEQYF
TRBV2	.	TRBJ1-2	.	CASRLDRSNYYGYTF
TRBV30	.	TRBJ2-1	TRBD2	CAWSALAGGPYNEQFF
TRBV7-7	many	TRBJ2-5	TRBD2	CASSSLAGGAETQYF
TRBV21-1	.	TRBJ1-5	.	CASSKRDRSGQPQHF
TRBV10-3	many	TRBJ1-1	.	CATAANTEAFF
TRBV15	.	TRBJ2-1	.	CATSRGQGVYNEQFF
TRBV15	.	TRBJ2-7	.	CATSRGGQKTYEQYF
TRBV12-5	.	TRBJ2-1	TRBD2	CASIRVTGTSGRAIGIGSYNEQFF
TRBV4-1	.	TRBJ2-2	TRBD2	CASSQVNRAGGPLGTGELFF
TRBV5-6	.	TRBJ2-3	TRBD2	CASSLAGGATDTQYF
TRBV5-1	few	TRBJ2-5	.	CASSHPSSGEQYF
TRBV5-5	.	TRBJ1-4	.	CASSLVTRDSEKLFF
TRBV28	.	TRBJ1-5	.	CASRIQTESNQPQHF
TRBV6-5	.	TRBJ2-7	TRBD2	CASSYRLAGTYEQYF
TRBV6-1	few	TRBJ2-1	.	CASRESTSYNEQFF
TRBV6-1	.	TRBJ1-2	.	CASSAQVGGGKGGYTF
TRBV11-1	.	TRBJ2-1	.	CASSLVGGYGYNEQFF
TRBV2	once	TRBJ1-2	.	CASRTEQGLKYGYTF
TRBV5-1	.	TRBJ2-5	TRBD2	CASSFWMGRGAQETQYF
TRBV6-1	.	TRBJ2-2	TRBD1	CASLRTGSAGELFF